The 32 T cell receptor beta chains reported below all come from one sample, sequenced in a study of CD8+ T cells in alopecia areata. Following extraction, RNA underwent reverse transcription to cDNA, which served as the sequencing template. Assay used: immunoSEQ multiplex PCR; TCRdb lists only in-frame clones, some missing. The sample lists more than 85,000 clones; 35% to 45% were seen once. The sample comprised CD4+ T cells sorted from blood. The origin of the receptors is a human donor with alopecia areata.

The chain couples TRBV29-1 to TRBJ2-2, with TRBD1 matching 7 bases. Germline V gene data show CDR1 as SQVTM and CDR2 as ANQGSEA. This CDR3 has 14 residues. The J segment lost 4 bases and the V segment lost 6 bases, leaving 8 bases of the junction unmatched. CDR3 sequence reads: CSVQDRVSTGELFF. DNA of the CDR3: TGCAGCGTGCAAGACAGGGTGTCCACCGGGGAGCTGTTTTTT.

The rearrangement uses TRBV5-4 and TRBJ1-1; D perhaps matches TRBD1 (6 bases). Trimming cost V 4 bases and J 7 bases, with 14 bases left between them. The CDR3 length is 13 residues. Germline V lookup: CDR1 SGHNT, CDR2 YYREEE (reference sequence). The chain's CDR3 is CASSPGQRDEAFF. CDR3 sequence (DNA): TGTGCCAGCAGCCCTGGACAGAGAGATGAAGCTTTCTTT.

V is TRBV28 and J is TRBJ1-1; D is unresolved. The ends were cut back, 5 bases at V and 9 bases at J, with 10 bases in the middle. Germline CDR1 MDHEN, CDR2 SYDVKM. The CDR3 covers 11 residues. The CDR3 sequence is CASSSVTQAFF. CDR3 nucleotides: TGTGCCAGCAGTAGTGTAACCCAAGCTTTCTTT.

This chain links TRBV2 with TRBJ2-7; either TRBD1 or TRBD2 may supply D (6 bases each). V lost 4 bases to trimming and J lost 6 bases, with 10 bases between them. Germline CDR1 reads SNHLY; CDR2 reads FYNNEI. This CDR3 region has 12 residues. CDR3 loop: CASSGGGLEQYF. Here the CDR3 DNA reads TGTGCCAGCAGTGGAGGGGGGCTCGAGCAGTACTTC.

The chain employs TRBV30 and TRBJ1-2; maybe TRBD1 (6 bases). The CDR3 has 13 amino acids. V lost 0 bases to trimming and J lost 8 bases, with 13 bases between them. Germline CDR1 reads GTSNPN; CDR2 reads SVGIG (reference sequence). The CDR3: CAWSVLGGTGYTF. The CDR3 DNA sequence: TGTGCCTGGAGTGTGCTCGGGGGCACCGGCTACACCTTC.

The chain has TRBV5-1 and TRBJ2-5; tentatively, D is TRBD2 (6 bases). Trimming pared 4 bases from V and 4 bases from J, leaving 8 bases between. Germline CDR1 and CDR2: SGHRS and YFSETQ. The CDR3 sequence is 12 residues long. CDR3 sequence (DNA): TGCGCCAGCAGCCCGGAGGGAGAGACCCAGTACTTC. Translating it yields CASSPEGETQYF. Full variable domain (outside the CDR3, taken from reference TRBV5-1 and TRBJ2-5): KAGVTQTPRYLIKTRGQQVTLSCSPISGHRSVSWYQQTPGQGLQFLFEYFSETQRNKGNFPGRFSGRQFSNSRSEMNVSTLELGDSALYLCASSPEGETQYFGPGTRLLVL.

J is TRBJ2-7 and V is TRBV25-1; 7 bases agree with TRBD1. V shed 3 bases and J 0 bases; nucleotides not matched to a gene: 8. This CDR3 contains 16 residues. The germline V gene has CDR1 MGHDK and CDR2 SYGVNS. The CDR3 region has the DNA TGTGCCAGCAGTGACAGTCTGACAGGGAGCTCCTACGAGCAGTACTTC. Translating gives CASSDSLTGSSYEQYF.

The rearrangement links TRBV30 to TRBJ1-6; D may be TRBD1 (6 bases). The CDR3 runs 12 residues. With 6 bases removed from V and 18 bases from J, the gap between germline ends came to 21 bases. CDR1 is GTSNPN, CDR2 SVGIG, per germline (reference sequence). The CDR3 sequence is CACQEQGRLNHF. For the CDR3, the DNA is TGTGCCTGTCAGGAACAGGGACGTTTGAACCACTTT. The entire variable domain, with the rest obtained from reference TRBV30 and TRBJ1-6, is as follows: SQTIHQWPATLVQPVGSPLSLECTVEGTSNPNLYWYRQAAGRGLQLLFYSVGIGQISSEVPQNLSASRPQDRQFILSSKKLLLSDSGFYLCACQEQGRLNHFGNGTRLTVT.

The gene calls are TRBV6-6 and TRBJ1-1; 7 nucleotides match TRBD1. CDR1 is MNHNY, CDR2 SVGAGI, per germline (reference sequence). This CDR3 has 14 residues. Trimming removed 6 bases from V and 2 bases from J; junction bases left unmatched: 6. The CDR3 DNA reads as TGTGCCAGCAGCCCCGGGACAGACAACACTGAAGCTTTCTTT. Translating it yields CASSPGTDNTEAFF.

Only a few counts were recorded for this clone. The gene calls are TRBV9 and TRBJ1-1; D is unresolved. CDR1 is SGDLS, CDR2 YYNGEE, per germline. The V and J ends lost 4 bases and 6 bases respectively, with 13 bases between them. The length of the CDR3 is 13 residues. CDR3 residues: CASSPPVSSEAFF. The CDR3 DNA reads TGTGCCAGCAGCCCCCCTGTGAGTTCTGAAGCTTTCTTT.

This clone was picked up a small number of times. The rearrangement links TRBV27 to TRBJ1-3; D is undetermined. The CDR3 loop spans 13 amino acids. Germline values: CDR1 MNHEY, CDR2 SMNVEV (reference sequence). Trimming pared 3 bases from V and 0 bases from J, leaving 3 bases between. CDR3 nucleotide sequence: TGTGCCAGCAGTTTTCGCTCTGGAAACACCATATATTTT. It specifies CASSFRSGNTIYF.

The chain joins TRBV29-1 to TRBJ1-2; no definite D call. The CDR3 is 10 residues long. Germline loops: CDR1 SQVTM, CDR2 ANQGSEA. V was cut by 2 bases and J by 7 bases, with 5 bases left in between. The CDR3 here is CSVENPGYTF. The CDR3 DNA reads as TGCAGCGTTGAAAATCCTGGCTACACCTTC.

The gene calls are TRBV2 and TRBJ2-1; 7 nucleotides line up with TRBD1. The length of the CDR3 is 15 residues. Germline V gives CDR1 SNHLY, CDR2 FYNNEI. V trimming: 5 bases; J trimming: 8 bases; junction bases outside the gene matches: 12. Written as DNA, the CDR3 is TGTGCCAGCAGTCCCGTGGGAAGGGGGCGGGATGAGCAGTTCTTC. Encoded protein: CASSPVGRGRDEQFF.

The rearrangement links TRBV29-1 to TRBJ2-5; TRBD1 agrees at 7 bases. Germline V gives CDR1 SQVTM, CDR2 ANQGSEA. The ends lost 6 bases at V and 5 bases at J; junction bases unmatched: 6. The CDR3 loop spans 12 amino acids. CDR3 DNA: TGCAGCGTACGACAGGGTATGGAGACCCAGTACTTC. Its protein is CSVRQGMETQYF.

The chain uses TRBV27 and TRBJ1-1, with TRBD1 matching over 7 bases. The CDR3 length is 13 residues. After removal of 10 bases from V and 4 bases from J, the junction contained 9 bases not matched to a gene. Germline V gene data show CDR1 as MNHEY and CDR2 as SMNVEV (reference sequence). CDR3 sequence reads: CANPQGFSTEAFF. The CDR3 coding sequence is TGTGCCAACCCACAGGGGTTCAGCACTGAAGCTTTCTTT.

In DNA form, the CDR3 reads TGTGCCTTGGACGTGCGCTCTGGGGCCAACGTCCTGACTTTC. Residues: CALDVRSGANVLTF. The chain couples TRBV30 to TRBJ2-6; no clear D. The CDR3 is 14 amino acids. Trimming pared 7 bases from V and 0 bases from J, leaving 10 bases between. Germline V gene data show CDR1 as GTSNPN and CDR2 as SVGIG (reference sequence).

This clone was observed a few times. The rearrangement uses TRBV29-1 and TRBJ1-1; TRBD1 matches 7 bases. J lost 3 bases, V lost 5 bases, and 6 bases had no gene match. Germline lookup yields CDR1 SQVTM and CDR2 ANQGSEA. CDR3 length: 13 amino acids. CDR3 region: CSVHATGDTEAFF. The CDR3 nucleotides read TGCAGCGTTCACGCAACAGGGGACACTGAAGCTTTCTTT.

The genes are TRBV29-1 and TRBJ2-5, with D possibly TRBD1 on 5 matching bases. Trimming removed 6 bases at V and 3 bases at J, with 11 bases between. Per germline, CDR1 SQVTM and CDR2 ANQGSEA. The CDR3 consists of 12 residues. In DNA, the CDR3 is TGCAGCGTGAGATCGACAGAAGAGACCCAGTACTTC. As protein: CSVRSTEETQYF. The full variable domain, with the rest looked up from reference TRBV29-1 and TRBJ2-5, is SAVISQKPSRDICQRGTSLTIQCQVDSQVTMMFWYRQQPGQSLTLIATANQGSEATYESGFVIDKFPISRPNLTFSTLTVSNMSPEDSSIYLCSVRSTEETQYFGPGTRLLVL.

This clone turned up a few times. The chain employs TRBV29-1 and TRBJ1-2; D gene uncertain. V lost 8 bases, J lost 5 bases, and 18 bases lay in between. CDR3 length: 13 residues. CDR1 SQVTM and CDR2 ANQGSEA come from the germline V gene. Written as DNA, the CDR3 is TGCAGCATCAGAGACGCGGACCGATATGGCTACACCTTC. As protein: CSIRDADRYGYTF.

This clone has only a few counts. The chain combines TRBV29-1 with TRBJ2-7; D unresolved. Per germline, CDR1 SQVTM and CDR2 ANQGSEA. CDR3 length: 11 amino acids. Trimming took 4 bases from V and 3 from J, leaving 7 bases between them. The chain's CDR3 is CSVVDNYEQYF. The CDR3 DNA sequence: TGCAGCGTTGTTGATAACTACGAGCAGTACTTC.

This sequence joins TRBV5-4 and TRBJ2-7; 11 nucleotides align to TRBD1. In germline, CDR1 is SGHNT, CDR2 YYREEE (reference sequence). The CDR3 spans 14 residues. Trimming removed 7 bases from V and 7 bases from J; junction bases left unmatched: 10. The CDR3 region has the DNA TGTGCCAGCCGGAGGACAGGGGGCAGGGAAGAGCAGTACTTC. As protein: CASRRTGGREEQYF. The full variable domain, rest sourced from reference TRBV5-4 and TRBJ2-7, is ETGVTQSPTHLIKTRGQQVTLRCSSQSGHNTVSWYQQALGQGPQFIFQYYREEENGRGNFPPRFSGLQFPNYSSELNVNALELDDSALYLCASRRTGGREEQYFGPGTRLTVT.

This clone occurred once. This chain links TRBV5-1 with TRBJ2-1; D perhaps matches TRBD2 (6 bases). CDR1 is SGHRS and CDR2 is YFSETQ in the germline V gene. This CDR3 spans 15 amino acids. V was trimmed by 3 bases and J by 5 bases, leaving 15 bases between them. The CDR3 region is CASSSTGVANNEQFF. The CDR3 DNA sequence: TGCGCCAGCAGCTCGACGGGGGTTGCTAACAATGAGCAGTTCTTC.

Only a few counts were recorded for this clone. The chain carries TRBV10-3 and TRBJ2-3; D is unresolved. The CDR3 is made up of 12 amino acids. With 3 bases removed from V and 11 bases from J, the gap between germline ends came to 12 bases. CDR1 is ENHRY, CDR2 SYGVKD, per germline. In nucleotides, the CDR3 is TGTGCCATCAGTGAAGCGCATCCGAGGCAGTATTTT. Amino acid sequence: CAISEAHPRQYF.

The V gene is TRBV7-2, the J gene TRBJ2-5; TRBD2 matches at 12 bases. The CDR3 length is 16 residues. The J segment lost 7 bases and the V segment lost 7 bases, leaving 13 bases of the junction unmatched. Looked up from germline, CDR1 is SGHTA and CDR2 is FQGNSA. The CDR3 is CASTQRLAGGAGTQYF. CDR3 coding DNA: TGTGCCAGCACCCAGAGGCTAGCGGGAGGGGCAGGGACCCAGTACTTC.

The chain combines TRBV28 with TRBJ2-7; perhaps TRBD2 as D (6 bases). The CDR3 contains 12 residues. Germline V gene sequence: CDR1 MDHEN, CDR2 SYDVKM. V lost 5 bases, J lost 2 bases, and 7 bases lay in between. The DNA of the CDR3 is TGTGCCAGCAGTCCGGGGGCCTACGAGCAGTACTTC. This sequence encodes CASSPGAYEQYF. The entire variable domain, with the rest obtained from reference TRBV28 and TRBJ2-7, is as follows: DVKVTQSSRYLVKRTGEKVFLECVQDMDHENMFWYRQDPGLGLRLIYFSYDVKMKEKGDIPEGYSVSREKKERFSLILESASTNQTSMYLCASSPGAYEQYFGPGTRLTVT.

The chain is built from TRBV5-1 and TRBJ2-5, with D maybe TRBD2 (6 bases). The CDR3 extends over 13 amino acids. Trimming shortened V by 6 bases and J by 2 bases, and 11 bases separated the two germline ends. Germline CDR1 is SGHRS and CDR2 is YFSETQ. In nucleotides, the CDR3 is TGCGCCAGCACACCAGGACTACAAGAGACCCAGTACTTC. Translating gives CASTPGLQETQYF.

The chain couples TRBV4-1 to TRBJ2-5; D perhaps matches TRBD2 (5 bases). CDR1 and CDR2 (germline): MGHRA, YSYEKL. Trimming shortened V by 2 bases and J by 1 base, and 11 bases separated the two germline ends. The CDR3 covers 15 residues. This chain's CDR3 is CASSQFRAVQETQYF. CDR3 nucleotides: TGCGCCAGCAGCCAATTCCGAGCGGTCCAAGAGACCCAGTACTTC.

The chain uses TRBV5-1 and TRBJ2-1; D uncertain. Germline V CDR1 and CDR2: SGHRS, YFSETQ. V dropped 5 bases and J dropped 0 bases, with 15 bases sitting between them. The CDR3 length is 16 residues. CDR3 residues: CASRNFLGSSYNEQFF. The CDR3 DNA reads TGCGCCAGCAGGAACTTCCTCGGCAGCTCCTACAATGAGCAGTTCTTC.

The chain couples TRBV4-3 to TRBJ2-5, with D tentatively TRBD1 or TRBD2 (5 bases each). This CDR3 is 14 amino acids long. V shed 4 bases and J shed 7 bases, with 16 bases lying between them. Germline CDR1 is LGHNA and CDR2 is YSLEER. Written as DNA, the CDR3 is TGCGCCAGCAGCCCCGGGACCGCCTCATGGACCCAGTACTTC. Its translation: CASSPGTASWTQYF.

As DNA, the CDR3 is TGTGCCAGCAGCCAAGATTGGGTCGGCGAGCGGGAGGCTGGGGAGGACATTCAGTACTTC. Translation gives CASSQDWVGEREAGEDIQYF. The chain joins TRBV14 to TRBJ2-4; 9 bases are shared with TRBD2. The germline gives CDR1 SGHDN, CDR2 FVKESK. This CDR3 is built from 20 residues. The V and J ends lost 0 bases and 8 bases, in that order; junction bases with no gene match: 20.

The V call is TRBV6-6, the J call TRBJ1-2; maybe TRBD1 (6 bases). The CDR3 has 14 residues. Trimming removed 5 bases from V and 4 bases from J, with 14 bases in between. The germline V gene has CDR1 MNHNY and CDR2 SVGAGI (reference sequence). CDR3 in amino acids: CASSPWRGIYGYTF. The CDR3 region has the DNA TGTGCCAGCAGTCCATGGAGGGGGATCTATGGCTACACCTTC.

The chain combines TRBV30 with TRBJ2-2, with D perhaps matching TRBD1 (6 bases). The CDR3 runs 14 residues. Trimming removed 2 bases from V and 1 base from J, with 8 bases in between. Germline-derived CDR1 and CDR2 are GTSNPN and SVGIG (reference sequence). DNA for the CDR3: TGTGCCTGGAGTAGGACAGTGAACACCGGGGAGCTGTTTTTT. This codes for CAWSRTVNTGELFF.